The rows below give T cell receptor beta chains drawn from one sample of a study of shared clonotypes between healthy human individuals. The method was immunoSEQ multiplex PCR; TCRdb's version includes in-frame clones alone and lacks a portion of them. The sample comprises some 2,000,000 clones, approximately 94% of which are singletons, and 0.1% to 0.15% rests with the top ten. The sequenced sample was naive CD4+ T cells sorted from blood. Receptor source: a young man in good health. The CDR3 runs from the conserved cysteine through the conserved F or W. The order of the fields is V gene, J gene, D gene, clone size, CDR3 DNA, CDR3 protein. The D gene is left open where the match is weak. Clone size is not always given. Where it is, it says once, few, many or a class for expanded clones.

TRBV28,TRBJ2-1,TRBD2,NA,TGTGCCAGCATACGCGGGGGGGATAATGAGCAGTTCTTC,CASIRGGDNEQFF
TRBV6-4,TRBJ2-7,NA,NA,TGTGCCAGCAGCGTGGAGGGTGGACGTGTTCTCGGCGAGCAGTACTTC,CASSVEGGRVLGEQYF
TRBV19,TRBJ1-5,NA,NA,TGTGCCAGTAGGGGATGGCAGGATTATAGCAATCAGCCCCAGCATTTT,CASRGWQDYSNQPQHF
TRBV5-6,TRBJ1-2,NA,NA,TGTGCCAGCAGCTTGGGACATTTCCTTCGGTATGGCTACACCTTC,CASSLGHFLRYGYTF
TRBV25-1,TRBJ2-1,TRBD2,NA,TGTGCCAGCAGTCAAACCGGGACTAGGAATGAGCAGTTCTTC,CASSQTGTRNEQFF
TRBV6-6,TRBJ2-5,TRBD1,NA,TGTGCCAGCAGTAGAGCCGGGACAGTGACCCAAGAGACCCAGTACTTC,CASSRAGTVTQETQYF
TRBV18,TRBJ2-1,TRBD1,NA,TGTGCCAGCTCACCACCGGTTTCCGGACAGGGGTACAATGAGCAGTTCTTC,CASSPPVSGQGYNEQFF
TRBV9,TRBJ2-1,NA,NA,TGTGCCAGCAGCGTAGGGACAGCCTATGATGAGCAGTTCTTC,CASSVGTAYDEQFF
TRBV21-1,TRBJ2-6,NA,once,TGTGCCAGCGCCCCAACAGGGGCTGGGGCCAACGTCCTGACTTTC,CASAPTGAGANVLTF
TRBV6-6,TRBJ2-3,TRBD1,NA,TGTGCCAGCAGGGGGACAGGGGTAGATACGCAGTATTTT,CASRGTGVDTQYF